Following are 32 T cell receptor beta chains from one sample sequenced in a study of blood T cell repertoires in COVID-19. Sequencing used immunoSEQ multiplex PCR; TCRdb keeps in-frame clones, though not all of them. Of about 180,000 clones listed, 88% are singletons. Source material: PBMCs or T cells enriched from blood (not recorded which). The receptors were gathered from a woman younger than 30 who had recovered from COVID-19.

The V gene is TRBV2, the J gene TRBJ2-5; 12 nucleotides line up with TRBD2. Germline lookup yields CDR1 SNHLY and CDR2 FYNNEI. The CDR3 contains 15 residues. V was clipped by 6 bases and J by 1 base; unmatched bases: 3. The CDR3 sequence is CASRGLAGVQETQYF. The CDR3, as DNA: TGTGCCAGCAGGGGACTAGCGGGCGTCCAAGAGACCCAGTACTTC.

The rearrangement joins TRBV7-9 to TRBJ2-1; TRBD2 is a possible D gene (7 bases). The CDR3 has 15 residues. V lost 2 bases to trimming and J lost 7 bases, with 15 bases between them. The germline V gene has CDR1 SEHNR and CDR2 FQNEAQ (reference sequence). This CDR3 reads CASSLTSGGFNEQFF. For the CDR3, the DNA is TGTGCCAGCAGCTTAACGTCGGGGGGCTTTAATGAGCAGTTCTTC.

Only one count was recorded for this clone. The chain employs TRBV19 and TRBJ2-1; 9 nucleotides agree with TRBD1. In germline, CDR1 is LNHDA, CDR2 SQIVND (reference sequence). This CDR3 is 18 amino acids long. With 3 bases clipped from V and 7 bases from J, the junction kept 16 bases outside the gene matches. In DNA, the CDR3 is TGTGCCAGTAGTATGGAATCCGGGACAGGGATCCGGTGGAATGAGCAGTTCTTC. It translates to CASSMESGTGIRWNEQFF. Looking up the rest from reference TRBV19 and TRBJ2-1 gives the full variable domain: DGGITQSPKYLFRKEGQNVTLSCEQNLNHDAMYWYRQDPGQGLRLIYYSQIVNDFQKGDIAEGYSVSREKKESFPLTVTSAQKNPTAFYLCASSMESGTGIRWNEQFFGPGTRLTVL.

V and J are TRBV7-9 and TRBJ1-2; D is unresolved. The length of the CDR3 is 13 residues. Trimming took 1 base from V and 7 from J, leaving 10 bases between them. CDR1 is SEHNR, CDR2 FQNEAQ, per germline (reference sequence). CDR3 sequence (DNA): TGTGCCAGCAGCTTAGACCTTCGAGGTGGCTACACCTTC. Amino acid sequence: CASSLDLRGGYTF. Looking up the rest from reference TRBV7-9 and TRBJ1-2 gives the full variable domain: DTGVSQNPRHKITKRGQNVTFRCDPISEHNRLYWYRQTLGQGPEFLTYFQNEAQLEKSRLLSDRFSAERPKGSFSTLEIQRTEQGDSAMYLCASSLDLRGGYTFGSGTRLTVV.

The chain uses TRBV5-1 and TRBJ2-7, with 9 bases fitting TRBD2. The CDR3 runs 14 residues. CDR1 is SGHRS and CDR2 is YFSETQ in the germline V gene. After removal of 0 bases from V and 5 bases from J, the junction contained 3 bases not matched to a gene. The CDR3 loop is CASSLGLAADEQYF. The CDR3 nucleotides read TGCGCCAGCAGCTTGGGACTAGCGGCAGACGAGCAGTACTTC. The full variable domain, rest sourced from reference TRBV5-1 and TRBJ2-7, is KAGVTQTPRYLIKTRGQQVTLSCSPISGHRSVSWYQQTPGQGLQFLFEYFSETQRNKGNFPGRFSGRQFSNSRSEMNVSTLELGDSALYLCASSLGLAADEQYFGPGTRLTVT.

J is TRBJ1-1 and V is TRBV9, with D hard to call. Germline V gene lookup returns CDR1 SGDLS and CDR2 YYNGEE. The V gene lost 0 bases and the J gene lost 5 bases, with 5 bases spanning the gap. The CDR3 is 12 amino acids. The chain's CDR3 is CASSVGGTEAFF. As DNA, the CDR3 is TGTGCCAGCAGCGTAGGAGGGACTGAAGCTTTCTTT.

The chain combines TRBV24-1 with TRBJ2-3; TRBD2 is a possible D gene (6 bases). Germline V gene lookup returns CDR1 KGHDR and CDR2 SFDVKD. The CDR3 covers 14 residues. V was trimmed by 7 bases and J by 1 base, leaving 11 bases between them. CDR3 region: CATSGGRGTDTQYF. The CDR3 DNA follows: TGTGCCACCAGCGGGGGACGAGGCACAGATACGCAGTATTTT.

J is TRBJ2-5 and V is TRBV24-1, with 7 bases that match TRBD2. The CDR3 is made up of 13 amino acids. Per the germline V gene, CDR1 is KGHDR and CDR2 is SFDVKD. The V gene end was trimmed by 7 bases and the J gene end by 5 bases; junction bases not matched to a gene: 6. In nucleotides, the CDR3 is TGTGCCACCAGGCGCTCCGGGGGGGAGACCCAGTACTTC. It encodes CATRRSGGETQYF.

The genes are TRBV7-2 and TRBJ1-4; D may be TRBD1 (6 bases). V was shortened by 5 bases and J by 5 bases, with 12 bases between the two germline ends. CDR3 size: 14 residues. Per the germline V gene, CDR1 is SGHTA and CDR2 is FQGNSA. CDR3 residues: CASSLDRYNEKLFF. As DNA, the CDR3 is TGTGCCAGCAGCCTAGACAGGTACAATGAAAAACTGTTTTTT.

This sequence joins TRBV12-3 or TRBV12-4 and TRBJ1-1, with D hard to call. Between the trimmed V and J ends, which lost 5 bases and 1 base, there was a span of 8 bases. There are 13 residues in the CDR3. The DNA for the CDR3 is TGTGCCAGCAGTACTCGGGGGAACACTGAAGCTTTCTTT. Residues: CASSTRGNTEAFF.

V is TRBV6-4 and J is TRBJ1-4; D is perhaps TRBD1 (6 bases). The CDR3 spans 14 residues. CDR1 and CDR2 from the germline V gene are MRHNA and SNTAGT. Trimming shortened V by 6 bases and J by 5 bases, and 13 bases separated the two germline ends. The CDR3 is CASRPDSLNEKLFF. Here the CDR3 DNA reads TGTGCCAGCAGACCGGACAGCCTCAATGAAAAACTGTTTTTT.

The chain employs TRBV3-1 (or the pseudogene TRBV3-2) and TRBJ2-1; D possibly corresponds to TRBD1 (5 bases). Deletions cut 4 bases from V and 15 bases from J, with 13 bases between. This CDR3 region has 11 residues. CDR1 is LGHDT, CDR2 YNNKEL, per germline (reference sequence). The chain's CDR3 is CASSRQGVWFF. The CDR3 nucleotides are TGTGCCAGCAGCCGCCAAGGGGTGTGGTTCTTC.

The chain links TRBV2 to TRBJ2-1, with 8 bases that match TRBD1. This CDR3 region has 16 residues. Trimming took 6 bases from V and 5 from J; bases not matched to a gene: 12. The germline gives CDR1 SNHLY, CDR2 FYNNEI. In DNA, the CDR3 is TGTGCCAGCAGGTCCCGGGCAGGGGGCTTTCACAATGAGCAGTTCTTC. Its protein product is CASRSRAGGFHNEQFF.

The CDR3 DNA reads as TGTGCCAGCAGCTTCAGCGGGGACCCCCAAGAGACCCAGTACTTC. Its protein is CASSFSGDPQETQYF. This chain uses TRBV11-2 with TRBJ2-5, with TRBD2 identical over 7 bases. The CDR3 loop spans 15 amino acids. From germline, CDR1 is SGHAT and CDR2 FQNNGV. The junction had 5 bases not matched to a gene; V was cut back by 3 bases and J by 1 base.

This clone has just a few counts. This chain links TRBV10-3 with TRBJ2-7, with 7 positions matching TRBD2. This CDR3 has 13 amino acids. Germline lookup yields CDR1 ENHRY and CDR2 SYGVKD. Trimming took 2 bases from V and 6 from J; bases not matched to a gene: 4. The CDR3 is CAISEDLAAEQYF. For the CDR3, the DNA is TGTGCCATCAGTGAGGATCTAGCGGCCGAGCAGTACTTC.

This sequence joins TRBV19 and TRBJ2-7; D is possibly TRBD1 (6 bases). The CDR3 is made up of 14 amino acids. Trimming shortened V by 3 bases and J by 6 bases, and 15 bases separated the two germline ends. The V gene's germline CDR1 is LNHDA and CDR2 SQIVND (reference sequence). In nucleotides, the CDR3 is TGTGCCAGTAGTATCGAGACAGGTCGACCCGAGCAGTACTTC. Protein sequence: CASSIETGRPEQYF.

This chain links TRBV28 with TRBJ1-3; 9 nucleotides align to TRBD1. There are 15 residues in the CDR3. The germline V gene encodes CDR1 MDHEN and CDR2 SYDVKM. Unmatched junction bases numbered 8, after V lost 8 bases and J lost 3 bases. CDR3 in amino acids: CASLQGALGGNTIYF. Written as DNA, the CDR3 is TGTGCCAGCTTACAGGGGGCTCTAGGTGGAAACACCATATATTTT.

CDR3 bases: TGTGCCAGTACCCTCTTGGCTACTCAGGTGGGCAATCAGCCCCAGCATTTT. Translation: CASTLLATQVGNQPQHF. V gene TRBV19 combines with J gene TRBJ1-5; D not certain. This CDR3 contains 17 residues. Germline CDR1 and CDR2: LNHDA and SQIVND (reference sequence). Trimming pared 7 bases from V and 2 bases from J, leaving 21 bases between.

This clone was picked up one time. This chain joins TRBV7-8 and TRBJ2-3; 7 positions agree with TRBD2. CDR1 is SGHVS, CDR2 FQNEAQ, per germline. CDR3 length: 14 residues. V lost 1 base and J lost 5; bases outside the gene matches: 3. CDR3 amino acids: CASSLVPGGDTQYF. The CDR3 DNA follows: TGTGCCAGCAGCTTAGTGCCGGGAGGAGATACGCAGTATTTT. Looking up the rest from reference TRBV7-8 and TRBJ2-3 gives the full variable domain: GAGVSQSPRYKVAKRGQDVALRCDPISGHVSLFWYQQALGQGPEFLTYFQNEAQLDKSGLPSDRFFAERPEGSVSTLKIQRTQQEDSAVYLCASSLVPGGDTQYFGPGTRLTVL.

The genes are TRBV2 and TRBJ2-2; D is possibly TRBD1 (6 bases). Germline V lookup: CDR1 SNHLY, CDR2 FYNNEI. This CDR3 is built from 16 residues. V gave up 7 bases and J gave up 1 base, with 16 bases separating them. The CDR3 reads CASKQGTKENTGELFF. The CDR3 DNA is TGTGCCAGCAAACAGGGTACGAAAGAGAACACCGGGGAGCTGTTTTTT.

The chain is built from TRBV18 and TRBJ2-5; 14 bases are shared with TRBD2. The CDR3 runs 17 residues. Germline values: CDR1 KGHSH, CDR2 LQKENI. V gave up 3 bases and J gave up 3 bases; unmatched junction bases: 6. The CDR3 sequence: CASSPGTSGSGEETQYF. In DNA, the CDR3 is TGTGCCAGCTCACCCGGGACTAGCGGGAGTGGTGAAGAGACCCAGTACTTC.

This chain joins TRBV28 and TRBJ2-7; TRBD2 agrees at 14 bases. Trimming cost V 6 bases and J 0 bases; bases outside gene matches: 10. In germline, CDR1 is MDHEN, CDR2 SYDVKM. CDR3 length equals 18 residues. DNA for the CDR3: TGTGCCAGCAGAAATACGGGACTAGCGGGAGACCCCTCCTACGAGCAGTACTTC. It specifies CASRNTGLAGDPSYEQYF. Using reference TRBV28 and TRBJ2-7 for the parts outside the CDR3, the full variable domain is DVKVTQSSRYLVKRTGEKVFLECVQDMDHENMFWYRQDPGLGLRLIYFSYDVKMKEKGDIPEGYSVSREKKERFSLILESASTNQTSMYLCASRNTGLAGDPSYEQYFGPGTRLTVT.

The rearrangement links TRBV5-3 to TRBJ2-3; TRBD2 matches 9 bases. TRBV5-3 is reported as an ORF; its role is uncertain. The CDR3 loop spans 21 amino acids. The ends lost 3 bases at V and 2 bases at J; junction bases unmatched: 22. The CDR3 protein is CARSSPPRKRGAALATDTQYF. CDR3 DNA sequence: TGTGCCAGAAGCTCTCCCCCACGTAAGCGGGGGGCCGCCCTCGCCACAGATACGCAGTATTTT.

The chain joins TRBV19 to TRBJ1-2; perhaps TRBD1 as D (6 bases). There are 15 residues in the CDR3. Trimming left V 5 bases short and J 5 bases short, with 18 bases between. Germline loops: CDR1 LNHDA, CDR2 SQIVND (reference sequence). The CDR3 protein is CASSLPAGARYGYTF. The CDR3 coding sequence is TGTGCCAGTAGTCTACCGGCGGGGGCCCGATATGGCTACACCTTC.

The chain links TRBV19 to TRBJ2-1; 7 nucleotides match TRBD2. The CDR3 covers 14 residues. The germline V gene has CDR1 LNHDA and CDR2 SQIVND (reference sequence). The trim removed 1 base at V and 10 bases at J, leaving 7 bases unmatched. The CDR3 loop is CASSIGTSASEQFF. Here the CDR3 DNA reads TGTGCCAGTAGTATAGGAACTAGCGCCTCGGAGCAGTTCTTC.

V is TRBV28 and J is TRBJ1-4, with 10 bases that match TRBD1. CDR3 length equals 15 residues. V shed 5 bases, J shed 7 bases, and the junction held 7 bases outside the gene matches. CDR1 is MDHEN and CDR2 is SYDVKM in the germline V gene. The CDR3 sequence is CASSHRQGAREKLFF. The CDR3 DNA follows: TGTGCCAGCAGTCACCGACAGGGGGCGCGTGAAAAACTGTTTTTT.

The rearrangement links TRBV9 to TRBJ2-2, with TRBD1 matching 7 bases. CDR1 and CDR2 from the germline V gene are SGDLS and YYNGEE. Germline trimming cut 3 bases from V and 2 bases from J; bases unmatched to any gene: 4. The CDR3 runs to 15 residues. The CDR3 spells CASSEGTDNTGELFF. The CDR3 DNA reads TGTGCCAGCAGCGAGGGGACAGACAACACCGGGGAGCTGTTTTTT.

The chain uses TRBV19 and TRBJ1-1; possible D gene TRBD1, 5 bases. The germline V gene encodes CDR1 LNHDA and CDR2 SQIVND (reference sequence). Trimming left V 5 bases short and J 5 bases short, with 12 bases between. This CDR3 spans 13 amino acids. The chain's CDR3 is CASSVQGGTEAFF. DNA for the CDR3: TGTGCCAGTAGTGTCCAGGGTGGAACTGAAGCTTTCTTT.

The CDR3 region has the DNA TGCGCCAGCAGCTCCCATAGCAATCAGCCCCAGCATTTT. It translates to CASSSHSNQPQHF. This chain uses TRBV5-1 with TRBJ1-5, with D hard to call. Trimming removed 3 bases from V and 0 bases from J, with 4 bases in between. The CDR3 runs 13 residues. The germline gives CDR1 SGHRS, CDR2 YFSETQ.

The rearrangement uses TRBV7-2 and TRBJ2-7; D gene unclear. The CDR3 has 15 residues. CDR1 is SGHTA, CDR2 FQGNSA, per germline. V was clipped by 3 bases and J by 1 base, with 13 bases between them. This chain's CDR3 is CASSFVDSESYEQYF. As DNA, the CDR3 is TGTGCCAGCAGCTTCGTTGACTCCGAATCCTACGAGCAGTACTTC.

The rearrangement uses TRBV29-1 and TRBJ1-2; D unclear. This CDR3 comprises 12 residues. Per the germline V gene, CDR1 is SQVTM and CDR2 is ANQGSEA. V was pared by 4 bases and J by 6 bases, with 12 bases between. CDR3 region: CSVGGKRDGYTF. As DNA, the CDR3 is TGCAGCGTTGGAGGCAAGAGGGATGGCTACACCTTC.

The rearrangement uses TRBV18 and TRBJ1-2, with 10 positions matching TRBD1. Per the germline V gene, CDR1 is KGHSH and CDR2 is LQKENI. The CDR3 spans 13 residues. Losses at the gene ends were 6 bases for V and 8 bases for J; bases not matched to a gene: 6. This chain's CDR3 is CASSPGTGEGYTF. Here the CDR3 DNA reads TGTGCCAGCTCCCCCGGGACAGGGGAAGGCTACACCTTC. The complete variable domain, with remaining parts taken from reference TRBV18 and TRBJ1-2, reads NAGVMQNPRHLVRRRGQEARLRCSPMKGHSHVYWYRQLPEEGLKFMVYLQKENIIDESGMPKERFSAEFPKEGPSILRIQQVVRGDSAAYFCASSPGTGEGYTFGSGTRLTVV.